A single sample gave rise to the 29 T cell receptor beta chains below, sequenced in a study of shared clonotypes between healthy human individuals. Method: immunoSEQ multiplex PCR; TCRdb's copy keeps in-frame clones and lacks some. The sample shows 2 million to 2.5 million clones, just under 95% of them seen only once. The specimen was naive CD4+ T cells from PBMCs. Subset denoted: CD45RA+ positively selected. These receptors came from a man aged 18 to 30 in good health. Some clones in this sample may be carry-over from other donors' samples.

The chain employs TRBV28 and TRBJ2-7, with D possibly TRBD2 on 5 matching bases. Germline CDR1 reads MDHEN; CDR2 reads SYDVKM. The CDR3 runs to 12 residues. Trimming pared 5 bases from V and 5 bases from J, leaving 10 bases between. The DNA of the CDR3 is TGTGCCAGCAGTGCCCTCGGGGACGAGCAGTACTTC. This gives the protein CASSALGDEQYF.

Regarding this clone: Different DNA sequences within this sample yield the same CDR3. V usage is TRBV5-1 and J usage is TRBJ2-2; TRBD1 or TRBD2 may be the D gene (5 bases each). CDR1 and CDR2 from the germline V gene are SGHRS and YFSETQ. Trimming took off 5 bases at V and 1 base at J, with 12 bases between the two ends. The CDR3 totals 15 residues. CDR3 DNA: TGCGCCAGCAGACCCGGGACGGTGAACACCGGGGAGCTGTTTTTT. This gives the protein CASRPGTVNTGELFF.

This clone appeared a few times. In DNA, the CDR3 is TGTGCCACCATCGGACAGCCCAACGGTGAAGCTTTCTTT. Translating it yields CATIGQPNGEAFF. The chain is built from TRBV28 and TRBJ1-1; weak D call: TRBD1 (6 bases). CDR1 is MDHEN, CDR2 SYDVKM, per germline. Trimming took off 10 bases at V and 7 bases at J, with 19 bases between the two ends. The CDR3 is 13 amino acids.

The table lists this clone with a count of one. CDR3 protein: CASSPRDRGPAEQYF. In nucleotides, the CDR3 is TGTGCCAGCAGCCCCAGAGACAGAGGGCCGGCCGAGCAGTACTTC. This chain links TRBV9 with TRBJ2-7, with D perhaps given as TRBD1 or TRBD2 (5 bases each). Germline lookup yields CDR1 SGDLS and CDR2 YYNGEE. The CDR3 spans 15 residues. The V and J ends lost 4 bases and 6 bases respectively, with 20 bases between them.

The J gene is TRBJ2-7, the V gene TRBV28, with 7 bases aligning to TRBD2. Trimming cost V 7 bases and J 3 bases; bases outside gene matches: 6. CDR1 is MDHEN, CDR2 SYDVKM, per germline. The CDR3 length is 13 residues. The CDR3 coding sequence is TGTGCCAGCAACACGGGACTAATCTACGAGCAGTACTTC. Encoded protein: CASNTGLIYEQYF.

The DNA for the CDR3 is TGTGCCAGCAGCCTAACCGGGACAGGGTATGTCGATGAGCAGTTCTTC. Its translation: CASSLTGTGYVDEQFF. The chain recombines TRBV9 with TRBJ2-1, with TRBD1 matching 9 bases. Per germline, CDR1 SGDLS and CDR2 YYNGEE. With V trimmed by 4 bases and J by 8 bases, 13 bases remained unmatched. The CDR3 length is 16 residues.

The V and J genes are TRBV7-2 and TRBJ1-3, with 8 positions matching TRBD1. After removal of 2 bases from V and 1 base from J, the junction contained 7 bases not matched to a gene. Per the germline V gene, CDR1 is SGHTA and CDR2 is FQGNSA. The CDR3 totals 17 residues. The CDR3 DNA sequence: TGTGCCAGCAGCTTAAAGGGACAGGCTATATCTGGAAACACCATATATTTT. Its protein is CASSLKGQAISGNTIYF.

This chain joins TRBV28 and TRBJ1-5; possibly TRBD1 for D (6 bases). CDR3 length: 15 amino acids. The V gene's germline CDR1 is MDHEN and CDR2 SYDVKM. V lost 10 bases to trimming and J lost 0 bases, with 16 bases between them. DNA for the CDR3: TGTGCCATCAGAGGGGGGACTTATAGCAATCAGCCCCAGCATTTT. Protein: CAIRGGTYSNQPQHF. Full variable domain (missing parts from reference TRBV28 and TRBJ1-5): DVKVTQSSRYLVKRTGEKVFLECVQDMDHENMFWYRQDPGLGLRLIYFSYDVKMKEKGDIPEGYSVSREKKERFSLILESASTNQTSMYLCAIRGGTYSNQPQHFGDGTRLSIL.

The CDR3 nucleotides are TGTGCCAGCAGTCCACGGACTAGGAGTGAGACCCAGTACTTC. The encoded protein is CASSPRTRSETQYF. The chain carries TRBV6-1 and TRBJ2-5, with 7 bases matching TRBD2. CDR1 and CDR2 from the germline V gene are MNHNS and SASEGT. The V segment lost 5 bases and the J segment 5 bases; nucleotides outside the gene matches: 8. The CDR3 covers 14 residues.

The chain joins TRBV28 to TRBJ1-4; D gene unclear. In germline, CDR1 is MDHEN, CDR2 SYDVKM. V lost 3 bases to trimming and J lost 5 bases, with 10 bases between them. This CDR3 region has 14 residues. In DNA, the CDR3 is TGTGCCAGCAGTTTCAACAGCCGAAATGAAAAACTGTTTTTT. Translation gives CASSFNSRNEKLFF.

This sequence joins TRBV19 and TRBJ1-5, with D tentatively TRBD1 (6 bases). This CDR3 comprises 14 residues. Germline CDR1 is LNHDA and CDR2 is SQIVND (reference sequence). V dropped 7 bases and J dropped 5 bases, with 15 bases sitting between them. The CDR3 region has the DNA TGTGCCAGTACACCTTCGGACAGATATCAGCCCCAGCATTTT. Amino acid sequence: CASTPSDRYQPQHF.

The rearrangement links TRBV7-2 to TRBJ2-5, with TRBD2 identical over 13 bases. The trim removed 2 bases at V and 2 bases at J, leaving 8 bases unmatched. This CDR3 is 18 amino acids long. CDR1 is SGHTA, CDR2 FQGNSA, per germline. The CDR3 DNA is TGTGCCAGCAGCTTATTCGGACTAGCGGGAGTACGGCAAGAGACCCAGTACTTC. Translating gives CASSLFGLAGVRQETQYF.

This chain uses TRBV19 with TRBJ2-5, with D perhaps matching TRBD2 (5 bases). The CDR3 sequence is 20 residues long. In germline, CDR1 is LNHDA, CDR2 SQIVND (reference sequence). With 1 base removed from V and 1 base from J, the gap between germline ends came to 25 bases. Here the CDR3 DNA reads TGTGCCAGTAGTATAGTGGAGGCGGATAGCCCCACTTGGACCCAAGAGACCCAGTACTTC. It codes for CASSIVEADSPTWTQETQYF.

The chain has TRBV5-4 and TRBJ1-4; weak D call: TRBD1 (5 bases). Germline CDR1 and CDR2: SGHNT and YYREEE (reference sequence). The V end lost 0 bases, the J end lost 8 bases, and 11 bases lay between the germline ends. This CDR3 has 14 residues. CDR3 bases: TGTGCCAGCAGCTTGGTAGGGGCAGGGGAAAAACTGTTTTTT. Encoded protein: CASSLVGAGEKLFF.

V usage is TRBV28 and J usage is TRBJ1-5; tentative D call: TRBD1 (6 bases). CDR3 length equals 12 residues. Germline CDR1 reads MDHEN; CDR2 reads SYDVKM. The V and J ends lost 6 bases and 7 bases respectively, with 10 bases between them. CDR3 region: CASSRGQQPQHF. The CDR3 DNA follows: TGTGCCAGCAGCCGGGGGCAGCAGCCCCAGCATTTT.

This rearrangement joins TRBV23-1 to TRBJ2-7; 7 positions agree with TRBD1. TRBV23-1 is annotated as an ORF whose role is uncertain. After removal of 1 base from V and 9 bases from J, the junction contained 12 bases not matched to a gene. The CDR3 runs 15 residues. CDR3 DNA: TGCGCCAGCAGTCAATTTAGCGACAGGGATTTTGGGCAGTACTTC. It is translated as CASSQFSDRDFGQYF.

V gene TRBV18 combines with J gene TRBJ2-2, with 9 bases identical to TRBD1. This CDR3 is 17 amino acids long. V shed 4 bases and J 0 bases; nucleotides not matched to a gene: 6. Germline CDR1 reads KGHSH; CDR2 reads LQKENI. CDR3 loop: CASSLFTGGANTGELFF. The CDR3 nucleotides are TGTGCCAGCTCACTATTCACAGGGGGCGCGAACACCGGGGAGCTGTTTTTT. The whole variable domain, filled in from reference TRBV18 and TRBJ2-2, reads NAGVMQNPRHLVRRRGQEARLRCSPMKGHSHVYWYRQLPEEGLKFMVYLQKENIIDESGMPKERFSAEFPKEGPSILRIQQVVRGDSAAYFCASSLFTGGANTGELFFGEGSRLTVL.

The V and J genes are TRBV30 and TRBJ2-3; possibly TRBD1 or TRBD2 for D (5 bases each). This CDR3 has 15 residues. V lost 1 base and J lost 0, with 11 bases in between. Per the germline V gene, CDR1 is GTSNPN and CDR2 is SVGIG (reference sequence). DNA of the CDR3: TGTGCCTGGAGTGGGGGGACCCTTAGCACAGATACGCAGTATTTT. Protein sequence: CAWSGGTLSTDTQYF.

The chain is built from TRBV5-4 and TRBJ1-4; D might be TRBD1 (5 bases). The CDR3 is 15 residues long. CDR1 and CDR2 (germline): SGHNT, YYREEE (reference sequence). V lost 3 bases, J lost 2 bases, and 11 bases lay in between. The CDR3 DNA reads as TGTGCCAGCAGCTCCCAGGGAGACACTAATGAAAAACTGTTTTTT. The encoded protein is CASSSQGDTNEKLFF.

Remarks on this clone: Other DNA sequences in the same sample also yield this CDR3. The chain uses TRBV5-1 and TRBJ2-2, with D possibly matching TRBD1 (6 bases). V shed 0 bases and J shed 5 bases, with 11 bases lying between them. Germline CDR1 and CDR2: SGHRS and YFSETQ. The CDR3 sequence is 15 residues long. CDR3 sequence reads: CASSLVGGRTGELFF. The CDR3 nucleotides read TGCGCCAGCAGCTTGGTAGGGGGTAGGACCGGGGAGCTGTTTTTT.

This chain joins TRBV6-1 and TRBJ2-1; 10 bases are shared with TRBD1. Germline assignment: CDR1 MNHNS and CDR2 SASEGT. V trimming: 6 bases; J trimming: 10 bases; junction bases outside the gene matches: 3. The CDR3 loop spans 12 amino acids. The CDR3, as DNA: TGTGCCAGCAGGGACAGGGGGGGCGAGCAGTTCTTC. Its protein is CASRDRGGEQFF.

The chain is built from TRBV28 and TRBJ2-1; D is unclear. Germline lookup yields CDR1 MDHEN and CDR2 SYDVKM. This CDR3 has 15 residues. Trimming stripped 7 bases from V and 0 bases from J, with 13 bases between. The CDR3 coding sequence is TGTGCCAGCAAGCCTGGCGTATCCTCCTACAATGAGCAGTTCTTC. It specifies CASKPGVSSYNEQFF.

The CDR3 DNA reads TGTGCCAGCACTCCAGACCTAGTCACAGATACGCAGTATTTT. Amino acid sequence: CASTPDLVTDTQYF. The chain carries TRBV6-6 and TRBJ2-3, with no clear D. Trimming shortened V by 7 bases and J by 2 bases, and 13 bases separated the two germline ends. Germline CDR1 MNHNY, CDR2 SVGAGI (reference sequence). CDR3 length equals 14 residues.

This clone was detected once. The chain joins TRBV30 to TRBJ2-2; perhaps TRBD2 as D (6 bases). V was shortened by 5 bases and J by 0 bases, with 13 bases between the two germline ends. This CDR3 spans 15 amino acids. The germline V gene encodes CDR1 GTSNPN and CDR2 SVGIG (reference sequence). CDR3 amino acids: CAWAAGGTNTGELFF. The DNA of the CDR3 is TGTGCCTGGGCCGCTGGAGGGACGAACACCGGGGAGCTGTTTTTT.

The CDR3 bases are TGTGCCAGCAGTACGGGACAGGGGGTAGGACAGCCCCAGCATTTT. It translates to CASSTGQGVGQPQHF. The chain has TRBV6-5 and TRBJ1-5, with TRBD1 matching over 11 bases. J was trimmed by 7 bases and V by 5 bases; bases with no gene match: 7. Germline loops: CDR1 MNHEY, CDR2 SVGAGI. This CDR3 is built from 15 residues.

The rearrangement links TRBV4-1 to TRBJ1-1; 8 bases are a match to TRBD1. CDR3 size: 13 residues. With 1 base clipped from V and 11 bases from J, the junction kept 6 bases outside the gene matches. Germline V lookup: CDR1 MGHRA, CDR2 YSYEKL. Here the CDR3 DNA reads TGCGCCAGCAGCCAAGGCCGGGACAGGCGGGCTTTCTTT. Protein sequence: CASSQGRDRRAFF.

The chain joins TRBV18 to TRBJ2-4, with D tentatively TRBD1 or TRBD2 (5 bases each). Germline lookup yields CDR1 KGHSH and CDR2 LQKENI. V shed 3 bases and J shed 3 bases, with 12 bases lying between them. CDR3 size: 15 residues. The CDR3 DNA is TGTGCCAGCTCACCTCCGGGACCGAACAAAAACATTCAGTACTTC. Protein product: CASSPPGPNKNIQYF.

The sample holds one count of this clone. The chain carries TRBV6-6 and TRBJ2-3; no reliable D call. Trimming cost V 5 bases and J 2 bases, with 11 bases left between them. There are 14 residues in the CDR3. Germline V lookup: CDR1 MNHNY, CDR2 SVGAGI (reference sequence). CDR3: CASSNGGSTDTQYF. For the CDR3, the DNA is TGTGCCAGCAGTAATGGTGGGTCCACAGATACGCAGTATTTT.

The chain joins TRBV28 to TRBJ2-7; D remains unclear. V lost 7 bases and J lost 0, with 10 bases in between. CDR3 length: 13 amino acids. Germline CDR1 MDHEN, CDR2 SYDVKM. The CDR3 nucleotides are TGTGCCAGCACCCAGGTGGGCTCCTACGAGCAGTACTTC. Translated, it gives CASTQVGSYEQYF.